Listed below are T cell receptor beta chains from one sample, sequenced in a study of T cell changes during pregnancy in multiple sclerosis. Sequencing was performed with immunoSEQ multiplex PCR; in TCRdb, only in-frame clones are kept and a portion is missing. The data contain 70,000 to 100,000 clones, 90% to 95% of them singletons. Sequencing was performed on peripheral blood, taken in the first trimester of pregnancy. These receptors all come from a female donor with multiple sclerosis, enrolled in a pregnancy study. CDR3s leave out the opening cysteine and the closing phenylalanine or tryptophan.

ASSQARFQPQH	TRBV4-3
ASSPRGETSGSRNEQF	TRBV9
ASSIFGQGVNIQY	TRBV19
ASSRTDGEDTQY	TRBV2
ASSLLRRDEQF	TRBV27
ASKLTGGTGANVLT	TRBV19
ASSIGTTQSSGANVLT	TRBV19
AWSVERNQPQH	TRBV30
ASSSDSREQF	TRBV5-4
ASSLSGGSTDTQY	TRBV7-3
ASSPTSYDEQF	TRBV7-7
ASSLPGGTETQY	TRBV5-4
ASSPRNTEAF	TRBV18
ASDRDIGELF	TRBV6-1
ASSLGAGRVQETQY	TRBV7-8
ASSYRDRVTEAF	TRBV5-4
ASSSTSASTDTQY	TRBV7-3
ASSLGDSPEAF	TRBV13
ASSFGQSGNTIY	TRBV5-1
ASSVDEGREQY	TRBV9
ATRIKTGWGQPQH	TRBV19
ASSEGRGNTEAF	TRBV25-1
ASRVSDITTDTQY	TRBV19
ASSFERGGEQY	TRBV19
ASSNRGYEQY	TRBV6-6
ASIPGGGGNTEAF	TRBV5-5
ASSQSGGGNTIY	TRBV4-2
ASHTTTGRYHEQF	TRBV4-1
ASSLVGQGTYNEQF	TRBV7-2
ASSQGRGRSPYEQY	TRBV6-1
ASSASGGRHYEQY	TRBV6-6
ASSRTPGDTGELF	TRBV7-7
ASSTPGTAHNEQF	TRBV2
SVAGGKETQY	TRBV29-1
ASSVEGEGVAF	TRBV9
ASSLSDYGYT	TRBV27
SVNHQNIQY	TRBV29-1
ASSYSGRAHEQF	TRBV6-5
ASTELGQGTSPLH	TRBV6-5
ASSVATGGGYEQY	TRBV9